Each of the 25 T cell receptor beta chains below was sequenced from the same sample in a study of shared clonotypes between healthy human individuals (dated by TCRdb to the early 2020s). The method was the immunoSEQ multiplex PCR assay. The table comes from immuneACCESS by way of TCRdb, which keeps in-frame sequences with V and J called. Part of the clones is missing from these tables; in studies checked, under half for an unresolved V gene and the rest for unknown reasons. The sample table shows roughly 2.2 million clones, and 80% to 95% are seen once. Together, the top ten hold about 0.39% of the sample. Sequenced sample: naive CD4+ T cells from PBMCs. The cell subset or site tag for this specimen amounts to: CD45RA+ positively selected. These receptors came from a man between 18 and 29 years old in good health. Some clones in this sample may be carry-over from other donors' samples.

The chain recombines TRBV6-1 with TRBJ1-1, with D perhaps TRBD1 (6 bases). Germline V lookup: CDR1 MNHNS, CDR2 SASEGT. The CDR3 runs 14 residues. The ends were cut back, 1 base at V and 11 bases at J, with 17 bases in the middle. The CDR3 protein is CASSEVWAMGAAFF. The CDR3 DNA sequence: TGTGCCAGCAGTGAAGTTTGGGCCATGGGGGCCGCTTTCTTT.

With regard to this clone: The sample holds other DNA sequences that translate to the same CDR3. The chain has TRBV20-1 and TRBJ2-4; D is possibly TRBD1 or TRBD2 (5 bases each). The V and J ends lost 6 bases and 7 bases respectively, with 7 bases between them. The CDR3 totals 10 residues. CDR1 DFQATT and CDR2 SNEGSKA come from the germline V gene (reference sequence). The CDR3 region is CSARENIQYF. The DNA for the CDR3 is TGCAGTGCCAGGGAGAACATTCAGTACTTC.

In nucleotides, the CDR3 is TGCGCCAGCAGCTTGGGTCCCGGTTATAGCAATCAGCCCCAGCATTTT. Translation: CASSLGPGYSNQPQHF. This rearrangement joins TRBV5-1 to TRBJ1-5; D gene uncertain. V lost 0 bases and J 0 bases, leaving 10 bases between the germline ends. The CDR3 spans 16 residues. The germline V gene has CDR1 SGHRS and CDR2 YFSETQ.

The V gene is TRBV5-1, the J gene TRBJ1-5; D ambiguous. CDR3 length equals 13 residues. Trimming left V 4 bases short and J 4 bases short, with 9 bases between. Germline CDR1 is SGHRS and CDR2 is YFSETQ. CDR3 loop: CASSPSGNQPQHF. As DNA, the CDR3 is TGCGCCAGCAGCCCCTCCGGGAATCAGCCCCAGCATTTT.

This clone has just one count. The genes are TRBV27 and TRBJ2-3; D possibly corresponds to TRBD2 (5 bases). This CDR3 has 13 amino acids. With 8 bases removed from V and 1 base from J, the gap between germline ends came to 10 bases. Germline CDR1 reads MNHEY; CDR2 reads SMNVEV (reference sequence). DNA of the CDR3: TGTGCCAGCTCCGGACTGGGCACAGATACGCAGTATTTT. Protein product: CASSGLGTDTQYF.

V and J are TRBV5-8 and TRBJ2-7, with TRBD1 matching over 8 bases. Trimming cost V 4 bases and J 7 bases; bases outside gene matches: 4. The CDR3 runs to 12 residues. Germline CDR1 reads SGHTS; CDR2 reads YDEGEE. CDR3 residues: CASSLRTGEQYF. CDR3 sequence (DNA): TGTGCCAGCAGCCTTCGGACAGGGGAGCAGTACTTC.

The chain joins TRBV5-4 to TRBJ2-7; maybe TRBD1 (5 bases). Germline V lookup: CDR1 SGHNT, CDR2 YYREEE (reference sequence). V was pared by 4 bases and J by 0 bases, with 8 bases between. The CDR3 has 13 residues. The CDR3 loop reads CASSAGISYEQYF. The CDR3 region has the DNA TGTGCCAGCAGCGCAGGGATCTCCTACGAGCAGTACTTC.

The chain is built from TRBV5-1 and TRBJ2-2; possibly TRBD1 for D (6 bases). Germline V CDR1 and CDR2: SGHRS, YFSETQ. Trimming stripped 0 bases from V and 6 bases from J, with 18 bases between. The CDR3 is made up of 17 amino acids. The CDR3 region is CASSLVVQGIGAGELFF. The DNA of the CDR3 is TGCGCCAGCAGCTTGGTGGTGCAGGGGATCGGGGCCGGGGAGCTGTTTTTT.

The V gene is TRBV4-1, the J gene TRBJ1-6, with TRBD1 matching 7 bases. V lost 0 bases and J lost 4; bases outside the gene matches: 6. CDR3 size: 17 residues. Germline V lookup: CDR1 MGHRA, CDR2 YSYEKL. CDR3 protein: CASSQDSGTAYNSPLHF. The CDR3, as DNA: TGCGCCAGCAGCCAAGATTCGGGGACAGCTTATAATTCACCCCTCCACTTT.

The chain employs TRBV28 and TRBJ1-5; D is ambiguous. The CDR3 has 13 amino acids. In germline, CDR1 is MDHEN, CDR2 SYDVKM. V was pared by 8 bases and J by 7 bases, with 15 bases between. The CDR3 spells CASGLRVGQPQHF. Written as DNA, the CDR3 is TGTGCCAGCGGACTAAGGGTAGGACAGCCCCAGCATTTT.

The chain carries TRBV5-1 and TRBJ2-1; TRBD2 agrees at 8 bases. Germline lookup yields CDR1 SGHRS and CDR2 YFSETQ. The CDR3 loop spans 17 amino acids. V gave up 0 bases and J gave up 0 bases; unmatched junction bases: 5. CDR3 in amino acids: CASSLDPAGVSYNEQFF. CDR3 in DNA: TGCGCCAGCAGCTTGGATCCAGCGGGAGTCTCCTACAATGAGCAGTTCTTC. The full variable domain, with the rest looked up from reference TRBV5-1 and TRBJ2-1, is KAGVTQTPRYLIKTRGQQVTLSCSPISGHRSVSWYQQTPGQGLQFLFEYFSETQRNKGNFPGRFSGRQFSNSRSEMNVSTLELGDSALYLCASSLDPAGVSYNEQFFGPGTRLTVL.

The chain recombines TRBV5-1 with TRBJ1-2, with D perhaps matching TRBD1 (5 bases). Trimming removed 8 bases at V and 7 bases at J, with 15 bases between. The CDR3 length is 12 residues. Germline-derived CDR1 and CDR2 are SGHRS and YFSETQ. The CDR3 DNA reads as TGCGCCAGTACAAAAGGGGATTCTGGCTACACCTTC. Residues: CASTKGDSGYTF.

This clone was detected only a few times. This rearrangement joins TRBV19 to TRBJ2-1; D tentatively fits TRBD1 or TRBD2 (5 bases each). V shed 5 bases and J shed 0 bases, with 8 bases lying between them. The germline gives CDR1 LNHDA, CDR2 SQIVND (reference sequence). CDR3 length equals 14 residues. The CDR3 is CASSVGGSYNEQFF. DNA for the CDR3: TGTGCCAGTAGTGTTGGGGGCTCCTACAATGAGCAGTTCTTC.

The V call is TRBV5-6, the J call TRBJ2-3; 8 bases are shared with TRBD2. V lost 4 bases and J lost 6; bases outside the gene matches: 13. This CDR3 is built from 16 residues. Per germline, CDR1 SGHDT and CDR2 YYEEEE. The CDR3 coding sequence is TGTGCCAGCAGCGCCCTAGCGGGTACGCCCAGGGATACGCAGTATTTT. Its translation: CASSALAGTPRDTQYF. Looking up the rest from reference TRBV5-6 and TRBJ2-3 gives the full variable domain: DAGVTQSPTHLIKTRGQQVTLRCSPKSGHDTVSWYQQALGQGPQFIFQYYEEEERQRGNFPDRFSGHQFPNYSSELNVNALLLGDSALYLCASSALAGTPRDTQYFGPGTRLTVL.

This clone was observed a single time. V is TRBV7-2 and J is TRBJ1-1, with 9 bases aligning to TRBD1. CDR1 is SGHTA, CDR2 FQGNSA, per germline. The length of the CDR3 is 17 residues. V lost 5 bases to trimming and J lost 1 base; unmatched junction nucleotides: 11. Here the CDR3 reads CASSHGTGPTRNTEAFF. CDR3 DNA sequence: TGTGCCAGCAGCCACGGGACAGGGCCTACTAGGAACACTGAAGCTTTCTTT.

DNA for the CDR3: TGTGCCAGCAGCTTAGCCCCTAGCGCCCCGCAGGGGAATGAGCAGTTCTTC. The encoded protein is CASSLAPSAPQGNEQFF. The genes are TRBV5-4 and TRBJ2-1, with D perhaps TRBD1 or TRBD2 (6 bases each). Germline V gives CDR1 SGHNT, CDR2 YYREEE (reference sequence). V dropped 2 bases and J dropped 7 bases, with 22 bases sitting between them. CDR3 length: 17 residues.

V and J are TRBV2 and TRBJ2-3; D is perhaps TRBD1 or TRBD2 (5 bases each). CDR1 is SNHLY and CDR2 is FYNNEI in the germline V gene. Trimming took off 3 bases at V and 2 bases at J, with 6 bases between the two ends. The CDR3 is 13 residues long. CDR3 bases: TGTGCCAGCAGTGACGGGACCACAGATACGCAGTATTTT. Its translation: CASSDGTTDTQYF.

This clone was seen only once. The genes are TRBV7-3 and TRBJ2-1; D remains unclear. There are 18 residues in the CDR3. Germline assignment: CDR1 SGHTA and CDR2 FQGTGA. V was pared by 5 bases and J by 9 bases, with 29 bases between. The CDR3 reads CASSPVIDPEFGGSEQFF. Here the CDR3 DNA reads TGTGCCAGCAGCCCCGTTATCGACCCGGAGTTCGGTGGCAGTGAGCAGTTCTTC.

This clone was observed a handful of times. This chain links TRBV4-1 with TRBJ1-5; no firm D call. This CDR3 is built from 16 residues. Germline CDR1 is MGHRA and CDR2 is YSYEKL. Trimming took off 1 base at V and 2 bases at J, with 12 bases between the two ends. CDR3 residues: CASSQVAGGGNQPQHF. The CDR3 DNA sequence: TGCGCCAGCAGCCAAGTCGCTGGCGGCGGCAATCAGCCCCAGCATTTT.

The chain has TRBV9 and TRBJ2-1; 15 nucleotides match TRBD2. CDR1 SGDLS and CDR2 YYNGEE come from the germline V gene. V dropped 0 bases and J dropped 16; count of bases not matched to a gene: 11. The length of the CDR3 is 16 residues. CDR3 DNA: TGTGCCAGCAGCGTAGCTACAGGACTAGCGGGAGGGAAGGAATTCTTC. The encoded protein is CASSVATGLAGGKEFF.

The rearrangement uses TRBV29-1 and TRBJ2-7; either TRBD1 or TRBD2 may supply D (7 bases each). V dropped 7 bases and J dropped 1 base, with 20 bases sitting between them. The CDR3 has 15 residues. CDR1 SQVTM and CDR2 ANQGSEA come from the germline V gene. CDR3 bases: TGCAGCGCCCGATCCGGGGGGACAGCTTCCTACGAGCAGTACTTC. Translation: CSARSGGTASYEQYF.

The chain couples TRBV2 to TRBJ2-7; 9 bases match TRBD2. The junction had 14 bases not matched to a gene; V was cut back by 6 bases and J by 2 bases. The CDR3 extends over 17 amino acids. CDR1 is SNHLY, CDR2 FYNNEI, per germline. The CDR3 is CASRLRSGRTGTYEQYF. CDR3 nucleotide sequence: TGTGCCAGCAGACTGAGGAGCGGGAGGACTGGAACCTACGAGCAGTACTTC.

The chain combines TRBV5-4 with TRBJ2-5; D is undetermined. The CDR3 runs 14 residues. The V end lost 0 bases, the J end lost 5 bases, and 11 bases lay between the germline ends. The V gene's germline CDR1 is SGHNT and CDR2 YYREEE (reference sequence). The CDR3 DNA reads as TGTGCCAGCAGCTTGGAGGTGAATCGGGAGACCCAGTACTTC. Protein sequence: CASSLEVNRETQYF.

V gene TRBV28 combines with J gene TRBJ1-2; possible D gene TRBD1, 5 bases. V lost 6 bases and J lost 8, with 16 bases in between. There are 13 residues in the CDR3. Per germline, CDR1 MDHEN and CDR2 SYDVKM. The CDR3 reads CASRVGGVEGYTF. Here the CDR3 DNA reads TGTGCCAGCAGAGTGGGGGGAGTGGAGGGCTACACCTTC.

This clone turned up a few times. The V gene is TRBV5-1, the J gene TRBJ2-6, with D unclear. There are 15 residues in the CDR3. Germline V gene lookup returns CDR1 SGHRS and CDR2 YFSETQ. Trimming shortened V by 0 bases and J by 2 bases, and 6 bases separated the two germline ends. CDR3 residues: CASSLGVAGANVLTF. DNA for the CDR3: TGCGCCAGCAGCTTGGGGGTTGCTGGGGCCAACGTCCTGACTTTC.